This T cell receptor beta chain was obtained from a study of blood T cell repertoires in COVID-19. Study-wide context: In each case, the material was cDNA or gDNA derived from T cells, B-cell-depleted T cells, or PBMCs.

Original handling: Scientists estimated how many nucleated cells there were by amplifying reference gene primers. Generated by immunoSEQ multiplex PCR, the TCRdb table keeps only in-frame clones and is missing some. The V and J calls and clone size come from that table; D and trimming were worked out from the DNA. The sample yields hundreds of thousands of clones, 85% to 90% seen once. The recovered donors of Cohort 3 showed two negative PCRs, clearance, or symptom resolution. Germline values: CDR1 MNHEY, CDR2 SMNVEV (reference sequence). The CDR3 consists of 18 residues. V lost 3 bases to trimming and J lost 4 bases; unmatched junction nucleotides: 12.

This clonotype originated in a man aged 25 to 40 who had recovered from COVID-19. The chain recombines TRBV27 with TRBJ2-3; TRBD2 matches 11 bases. Material for sequencing was PBMCs or T cells enriched from blood (not recorded which). In DNA, the CDR3 is TGTGCCAGCAGTTTGCTTTCATCACTAGCGGGAGTATCAGATACGCAGTATTTT. Encoded protein: CASSLLSSLAGVSDTQYF.